The 16 T cell receptor beta chains reported below all come from one sample, sequenced in a study of T cell responses to AZD1222 COVID-19 vaccine. Some clones are missing from TCRdb's copy, which holds only in-frame ones; the method was immunoSEQ multiplex PCR. This sample carries more than 95,000 clones, 89% of them seen once, and the ten largest clones take around a sixth. Sequenced here: peripheral blood, sampled on day 0 of AZD1222 vaccination. The receptors shown here come from an adult in good health.

V and J are TRBV5-1 and TRBJ2-5; 7 bases map to TRBD1. Trimming took 2 bases from V and 2 from J; bases not matched to a gene: 6. The CDR3 covers 15 residues. Germline V gene data show CDR1 as SGHRS and CDR2 as YFSETQ. CDR3 loop: CASSFGQVIQETQYF. CDR3 DNA: TGCGCCAGCAGCTTTGGACAGGTGATACAAGAGACCCAGTACTTC.

The chain uses TRBV7-2 and TRBJ1-4, with a weak D call TRBD1 (5 bases). Per the germline V gene, CDR1 is SGHTA and CDR2 is FQGNSA. The V gene lost 3 bases and the J gene lost 1 base, with 9 bases spanning the gap. The CDR3 length is 15 residues. CDR3 in amino acids: CASSFEGITNEKLFF. DNA of the CDR3: TGTGCCAGCAGCTTCGAGGGGATAACTAATGAAAAACTGTTTTTT.

The chain carries TRBV5-1 and TRBJ1-1; 7 bases line up with TRBD1. Per germline, CDR1 SGHRS and CDR2 YFSETQ. The CDR3 runs to 15 residues. V gave up 3 bases and J gave up 2 bases; unmatched junction bases: 7. The CDR3 loop reads CASSWTGTANTEAFF. CDR3 nucleotide sequence: TGCGCCAGCAGCTGGACCGGGACAGCAAACACTGAAGCTTTCTTT.

V is TRBV5-1 and J is TRBJ2-2; D possibly matches TRBD1 or TRBD2 (5 bases each). Between the trimmed V and J ends, which lost 1 base and 3 bases, there was a span of 13 bases. Germline CDR1 reads SGHRS; CDR2 reads YFSETQ. The CDR3 is made up of 16 amino acids. The CDR3 sequence is CASSLFRDGDTGELFF. Here the CDR3 DNA reads TGCGCCAGCAGCTTGTTCAGGGACGGGGACACCGGGGAGCTGTTTTTT.

This chain uses TRBV2 with TRBJ2-1; TRBD1 might be the D (6 bases). V lost 6 bases and J lost 6, with 21 bases in between. There are 16 residues in the CDR3. Germline assignment: CDR1 SNHLY and CDR2 FYNNEI. CDR3 sequence (DNA): TGTGCCAGCAGAAGGACACAGACAGGTGAGGTCAATGAGCAGTTCTTC. Protein sequence: CASRRTQTGEVNEQFF.

The chain carries TRBV4-1 and TRBJ2-7, with D perhaps matching TRBD1 (6 bases). V shed 1 base and J shed 2 bases, with 9 bases lying between them. Germline V CDR1 and CDR2: MGHRA, YSYEKL. The CDR3 is 14 amino acids. CDR3: CASSQGQATYEQYF. In DNA, the CDR3 is TGCGCCAGCAGCCAAGGACAGGCGACCTACGAGCAGTACTTC.

The rearrangement joins TRBV19 to TRBJ2-7; maybe TRBD1 (5 bases). Germline-derived CDR1 and CDR2 are LNHDA and SQIVND (reference sequence). V lost 5 bases to trimming and J lost 5 bases, with 13 bases between them. The CDR3 has 13 residues. The CDR3 nucleotides are TGTGCCAGTAGTGATGGCCAGGGTGACGAGCAGTACTTC. This gives the protein CASSDGQGDEQYF.

This rearrangement joins TRBV19 to TRBJ2-7, with 8 nucleotides matching TRBD2. The CDR3 spans 14 residues. Germline trimming cut 3 bases from V and 9 bases from J; bases unmatched to any gene: 10. CDR1 and CDR2 (germline): LNHDA, SQIVND (reference sequence). CDR3 sequence (DNA): TGTGCCAGTAGTATGACCCCGGGGGGGATTCGGCAGTACTTC. This gives the protein CASSMTPGGIRQYF. Full variable domain (rest looked up from reference TRBV19 and TRBJ2-7): DGGITQSPKYLFRKEGQNVTLSCEQNLNHDAMYWYRQDPGQGLRLIYYSQIVNDFQKGDIAEGYSVSREKKESFPLTVTSAQKNPTAFYLCASSMTPGGIRQYFGPGTRLTVT.

V and J are TRBV19 and TRBJ1-1, with 7 bases fitting TRBD1. Germline lookup yields CDR1 LNHDA and CDR2 SQIVND (reference sequence). The CDR3 has 11 amino acids. V lost 6 bases to trimming and J lost 8 bases; unmatched junction nucleotides: 3. CDR3 amino acids: CASRVQGEAFF. The CDR3 nucleotides read TGTGCCAGTAGGGTACAGGGGGAAGCTTTCTTT.

The chain has TRBV5-1 and TRBJ2-7; 8 bases are a match to TRBD1. CDR1 and CDR2 (germline): SGHRS, YFSETQ. V was clipped by 4 bases and J by 3 bases; unmatched bases: 6. This CDR3 contains 14 residues. In DNA, the CDR3 is TGCGCCAGCAGCCCTGGGACAGGCGGCTACGAGCAGTACTTC. Translated: CASSPGTGGYEQYF. Variable domain in full (rest from reference TRBV5-1 and TRBJ2-7): KAGVTQTPRYLIKTRGQQVTLSCSPISGHRSVSWYQQTPGQGLQFLFEYFSETQRNKGNFPGRFSGRQFSNSRSEMNVSTLELGDSALYLCASSPGTGGYEQYFGPGTRLTVT.

The V call is TRBV14, the J call TRBJ1-5, with TRBD1 identical over 7 bases. The CDR3 extends over 19 amino acids. Unmatched junction bases numbered 15, after V lost 4 bases and J lost 0 bases. CDR1 and CDR2 from the germline V gene are SGHDN and FVKESK. CDR3 residues: CASSLFSQGEIDSNQPQHF. In DNA, the CDR3 is TGTGCCAGCAGCCTCTTTTCGCAGGGGGAGATAGATAGCAATCAGCCCCAGCATTTT.

The V gene is TRBV23-1, the J gene TRBJ1-2; a possible D gene is TRBD1 (6 bases). TRBV23-1 is assigned to the ORF class and has an uncertain function. The V end lost 6 bases, the J end lost 3 bases, and 26 bases lay between the germline ends. The CDR3 length is 18 residues. CDR3 amino acids: CASRPIPGEIPNDYGYTF. For the CDR3, the DNA is TGCGCCAGCAGACCAATTCCAGGGGAAATCCCTAATGACTATGGCTACACCTTC.

This clone is labeled medium-sized (0.01 to 0.1%). The J gene is TRBJ2-5, the V gene TRBV6-2 or TRBV6-3; tentative D call: TRBD2 (7 bases). Looked up from germline, CDR1 is MNHEY and CDR2 is SVGEGT. V lost 4 bases and J 7 bases, leaving 22 bases between the germline ends. This CDR3 has 16 residues. In nucleotides, the CDR3 is TGTGCCAGCAGTTCCCCGACTAGTGGGGGGGCGGGGACCCAGTACTTC. Amino acids: CASSSPTSGGAGTQYF.

This chain uses TRBV5-1 with TRBJ1-2; D gene unclear. The CDR3 totals 13 residues. CDR1 and CDR2 from the germline V gene are SGHRS and YFSETQ. V dropped 4 bases and J dropped 8 bases, with 15 bases sitting between them. This chain's CDR3 is CASSEGTARGYTF. The CDR3 coding sequence is TGCGCCAGCAGCGAGGGAACAGCGCGGGGCTACACCTTC.

This clone was detected only once. This chain uses TRBV2 with TRBJ1-1, with a tentative D call TRBD1 (5 bases). V lost 8 bases and J lost 4, with 20 bases in between. Germline lookup yields CDR1 SNHLY and CDR2 FYNNEI. There are 15 residues in the CDR3. CDR3: CASADSDKSTTEAFF. The CDR3 DNA reads TGTGCCAGCGCCGACAGTGACAAAAGTACCACTGAAGCTTTCTTT.

This clone was seen more than once but under ten times. The V and J genes are TRBV29-1 and TRBJ2-3; D might be TRBD2 (7 bases). V lost 5 bases to trimming and J lost 5 bases, with 17 bases between them. The germline V gene has CDR1 SQVTM and CDR2 ANQGSEA. The length of the CDR3 is 14 residues. Written as DNA, the CDR3 is TGCAGCGTTCGTCTGCTGGGGGGGCGAGATACGCAGTATTTT. It is translated as CSVRLLGGRDTQYF.